This T cell receptor beta chain was identified in a study of blood T cell repertoires in COVID-19. Study information: T cells, B-cell-depleted T cells, or PBMCs supplied cDNA or gDNA.

Original processing methods: How many nucleated cells were present was estimated from reference gene primer amplification. Sequenced by immunoSEQ multiplex PCR; TCRdb stores in-frame clones only, minus some. V, J and clone size reflect that table, while D and trimming were determined from the DNA. The sample consists of around 330,000 clones, about 87% of them appearing once. The CDR3 sequence is 13 residues long. The V and J ends lost 6 bases and 4 bases, in that order; junction bases with no gene match: 4. CDR1 and CDR2 from the germline V gene are WSHSY and SAAADI. Seattle's enrolled individuals joined amid active infection and were then monitored longitudinally.

The V call is TRBV10-2, the J call TRBJ2-3; 7 bases align to TRBD2. The sequence came from a woman aged 25 to 45 with COVID-19, enrolled during active disease. Sequenced material: peripheral blood. The CDR3 DNA reads TGCGCCAGCAGGGGCAGCGGGGCAGATACGCAGTATTTT. Residues: CASRGSGADTQYF.